This entry is about one T cell receptor (beta chain). Its specific antigen is unknown. Nothing much larger sits one base from this clone, and base qualities are not available. These data belong to a study of blood T cells in healthy people across ages (dated by TCRdb to the mid-2010s). Describing the broader study: In model experiments, template switching captured roughly one uniquely barcoded TCR beta cDNA molecule for every two T cells. To track age-related changes in TCR beta repertoire diversity, the study relied on deep sequencing normalized with unique cDNA molecular identifiers. Donors were grouped into four age groups: young (average roughly 17 years), middle-aged (39), aged (around 60) and long-lived (82). To avoid experimental bias, donors of different ages were spread randomly across the sequencing lanes. The study analyzed two additional independent replicas of 1 million unique cDNA reads from the same blood draw for two donors, one aged 18 to 30 and one aged 80 or older. Points the paper makes about the study in general: The percentage of naive T cells measured by flow cytometry correlated strongly with observed TCR beta diversity. Estimates of total diversity based on one million sequenced T cells were regarded as lower bounds and as underestimates. Donor CMV infection status was unknown, potentially confounding age-related changes in expanded clonotypes. Bulk unsorted PBMC profiling prevented conclusive comparison of naive and antigen-experienced compartments. Compared with the aged group, more naive CD4+ T cells, fewer expanded clones and increased TCR diversity were shown by the long-lived group, suggesting age selection. Observed TCR beta diversity per million T cells fell roughly linearly with age, and a significant reduction was already apparent by age around 40.

The library came from 5' RACE. TCRdb shows the sequencer as Illumina HiSeq 2500. A second PCR of about 7 to 12 cycles was performed with a sample-barcoded 5' primer and a J-beta primer mix. A template-switch 5' adaptor carrying 12 random nucleotides introduced a unique molecular identifier onto each TCR beta cDNA molecule. At least 3 million CDR3-containing paired-end reads were obtained from each sample. First-strand cDNA synthesis was performed from all RNA using the Mint cDNA synthesis kit, with priming by a TRBC-specific oligonucleotide. After uracil-DNA glycosylase treatment, a first 18-cycle PCR used universal primers M1SS and BC2_uni_R on all cDNA. In the paper's pipeline: For normalization, 1 million high-quality reads were randomly selected from each sample, with every read carrying a distinct molecular identifier. Reads sharing molecular identifiers were discarded rather than binned into consensus sequences. MiTCR, run with a Q25 quality threshold and the strictest error-elimination algorithm, handled CDR3 identification, clonotype clustering and error correction. A nonparametric unseen species model with Euler transformation was used to estimate a lower bound on total TCR beta diversity. The public sequencing data were trimmed at Q25 with fastp and processed into clonotypes with MiXCR by TCRdb, which kept only in-frame beta chains. A single entry per CDR3 protein holds the most common genes and DNA from its merged rows. Clone size and V and J calls follow TCRdb, not the original study. In all, the sample holds 1.5 million to 2 million distinct CDR3 sequences, and about 28% of those were seen once. The top ten hold less than 9.5% of the sample.

Donors were 39 systemically healthy Caucasian individuals from Russia aged roughly 6 to 90 years. Each donor gave ten milliliters of peripheral blood, drawn into EDTA-treated Vacutainer tubes. Ficoll-Paque density-gradient centrifugation was used to isolate PBMCs, with at least 6.5 million per sample. Total RNA was extracted from PBMCs with Trizol reagent, with at least 6 micrograms obtained per sample. For every donor, an aliquot of PBMCs went through flow cytometry to measure the percentages of naive CD45RAhigh/CD27high T cells. The CDR3 covers 12 residues, taking in both the cysteine and the phenylalanine. Here the CDR3 DNA is all that survives: 36 bases in frame from base 1. Sequences KGHSH (CDR1) and LQKENI (CDR2) are obtained from the germline V gene. V is reduced by 3 bases and J by 12 bases, leaving a spacing of 12 bases between them.

This clonotype was sampled from a woman in her twenties or thirties in good health. Recombination linked TRBV18 to TRBJ2-1; TRBD2 is a weak D gene call, 6 bases matching. The sequencing input was blood. The nucleotides are TGTGCCAGCTCACCTGAGGAAGCGGGGCAGTTCTTC. It translates as CASSPEEAGQFF.